One and the same sample provided the 32 T cell receptor beta chains below, sequenced in a study of T-cell reconstitution after alpha-beta-depleted transplantation in children. It was with unique molecular identifiers that the TCRbeta library was prepared. TCRdb used MiXCR to reprocess the PCR reads, holding one entry per CDR3 protein. In the table there are a few hundred thousand distinct CDR3 sequences, about 24% of which are singletons. The material sequenced was PBMCs, mostly from graft donor cells, taken 360 days after TCRalphabeta/CD19-depleted stem cell transplant. Every receptor here comes from a female patient under 10 years old who had a stem cell transplant for congenital amegakaryocytic thrombocytopenia, so the T cells may come from the graft donor.

The CDR3 is CASSSLGGASYNEQFF. The CDR3 coding sequence is TGTGCCAGCAGTTCTCTAGGCGGAGCCTCCTACAATGAGCAGTTCTTC. The V gene is TRBV5-6, the J gene TRBJ2-1; unclear D gene. Trimming stripped 5 bases from V and 0 bases from J, with 15 bases between. Germline assignment: CDR1 SGHDT and CDR2 YYEEEE. CDR3 length: 16 residues.

There are a few counts of this clonotype. V usage is TRBV10-3 and J usage is TRBJ2-1, with D unclear. V lost 0 bases, J lost 9 bases, and 9 bases lay in between. The germline gives CDR1 ENHRY, CDR2 SYGVKD. The CDR3 length is 13 residues. The CDR3: CAISESSFGEQFF. CDR3 in DNA: TGTGCCATCAGTGAGTCGAGCTTCGGTGAGCAGTTCTTC.

This clonotype was recorded many times. This CDR3 reads CASSYELAGAYRTDTQYF. In DNA, the CDR3 is TGCGCCAGCAGCTACGAATTAGCGGGAGCGTACCGCACAGATACGCAGTATTTT. The rearrangement links TRBV4-3 to TRBJ2-3; 9 nucleotides align to TRBD2. Germline CDR1 and CDR2: LGHNA and YSLEER. V dropped 5 bases and J dropped 1; count of bases not matched to a gene: 13. The CDR3 runs to 18 residues.

The rearrangement uses TRBV15 and TRBJ1-4; TRBD1 might be the D (5 bases). This CDR3 is built from 15 residues. Trimming shortened V by 6 bases and J by 7 bases, and 18 bases separated the two germline ends. The germline V gene encodes CDR1 LNHNV and CDR2 YYDKDF (reference sequence). The DNA of the CDR3 is TGTGCCACCAGTCAATCTGGGACGGATATTGAAAAACTGTTTTTT. Its translation: CATSQSGTDIEKLFF.

The chain carries TRBV20-1 and TRBJ1-3; D call uncertain. V lost 0 bases, J lost 8 bases, and 14 bases lay in between. This CDR3 region has 14 residues. The germline V gene encodes CDR1 DFQATT and CDR2 SNEGSKA (reference sequence). The CDR3 region has the DNA TGCAGTGCTAGAGACCGCGTTTCCGTGGACACCATATATTTT. This gives the protein CSARDRVSVDTIYF.

The chain employs TRBV29-1 and TRBJ2-7; 7 bases are shared with TRBD1. The CDR3 extends over 13 amino acids. V was clipped by 6 bases and J by 3 bases; unmatched bases: 8. Germline V gene data show CDR1 as SQVTM and CDR2 as ANQGSEA. CDR3 sequence reads: CSVLTYRGYEQYF. The CDR3 DNA sequence: TGCAGCGTACTTACCTACAGGGGCTACGAGCAGTACTTC.

This clonotype has a handful of counts. The rearrangement links TRBV27 to TRBJ2-1; TRBD1 matches at 8 bases. Trimming cost V 5 bases and J 3 bases; bases outside gene matches: 6. This CDR3 region has 15 residues. Germline V gives CDR1 MNHEY, CDR2 SMNVEV (reference sequence). In nucleotides, the CDR3 is TGTGCCAGCAGTCTGACTGACAGGGGCTACAATGAGCAGTTCTTC. It specifies CASSLTDRGYNEQFF.

This clonotype was observed a few times. This rearrangement joins TRBV10-3 to TRBJ1-1; 11 bases are shared with TRBD1. The germline V gene encodes CDR1 ENHRY and CDR2 SYGVKD. Trimming at V came to 6 bases and at J to 5 bases, leaving 8 bases not matched to a gene. This CDR3 comprises 15 residues. CDR3 protein: CAISGTGGGRTEAFF. The CDR3, as DNA: TGTGCCATCAGCGGGACAGGGGGGGGTCGGACTGAAGCTTTCTTT.

The chain carries TRBV9 and TRBJ1-2; D is possibly TRBD1 (5 bases). CDR1 is SGDLS, CDR2 YYNGEE, per germline. This CDR3 contains 15 residues. Trimming stripped 4 bases from V and 0 bases from J, with 13 bases between. CDR3 nucleotide sequence: TGTGCCAGCAGCTACTCAGGGAGAGCTAACTATGGCTACACCTTC. Its translation is CASSYSGRANYGYTF.

V usage is TRBV3-1 and J usage is TRBJ2-2, with D possibly being TRBD1 (6 bases). Germline assignment: CDR1 LGHDT and CDR2 YNNKEL (reference sequence). This CDR3 has 16 residues. Trimming took 3 bases from V and 1 from J, leaving 12 bases between them. Written as DNA, the CDR3 is TGTGCCAGCAGCCATCTTATAGGGGGGAACACCGGGGAGCTGTTTTTT. Its translation: CASSHLIGGNTGELFF. The whole variable domain, filled in from reference TRBV3-1 and TRBJ2-2, reads DTAVSQTPKYLVTQMGNDKSIKCEQNLGHDTMYWYKQDSKKFLKIMFSYNNKELIINETVPNRFSPKSPDKAHLNLHINSLELGDSAVYFCASSHLIGGNTGELFFGEGSRLTVL.

This clonotype appeared many times. J is TRBJ1-4 and V is TRBV4-3; no reliable D call. CDR3 size: 14 residues. Trimming removed 4 bases at V and 0 bases at J, with 6 bases between. Germline V gene data show CDR1 as LGHNA and CDR2 as YSLEER. This chain's CDR3 is CASSRTATNEKLFF. The CDR3 DNA reads TGCGCCAGCAGCCGAACGGCAACTAATGAAAAACTGTTTTTT.

The sample holds a few counts of this clonotype. V gene TRBV25-1 combines with J gene TRBJ2-3; 7 bases agree with TRBD1. After removal of 6 bases from V and 3 bases from J, the junction contained 3 bases not matched to a gene. CDR3 length equals 13 residues. CDR1 MGHDK and CDR2 SYGVNS come from the germline V gene. CDR3 sequence: CASRLQGTDTQYF. CDR3 DNA sequence: TGTGCCAGCAGGCTACAGGGGACAGATACGCAGTATTTT. Based on the CDR3 plus reference TRBV25-1 and TRBJ2-3, the full variable domain is EADIYQTPRYLVIGTGKKITLECSQTMGHDKMYWYQQDPGMELHLIHYSYGVNSTEKGDLSSESTVSRIRTEHFPLTLESARPSHTSQYLCASRLQGTDTQYFGPGTRLTVL.

The rearrangement links TRBV4-1 to TRBJ1-1; no clear D. From germline, CDR1 is MGHRA and CDR2 YSYEKL. The CDR3 runs 21 residues. The V gene lost 1 base and the J gene lost 1 base, with 28 bases spanning the gap. CDR3 amino acids: CASSQGRNPGRMGSKNTEAFF. The CDR3 nucleotides are TGCGCCAGCAGCCAAGGGCGCAACCCCGGGAGAATGGGGAGTAAGAACACTGAAGCTTTCTTT.

This clonotype was counted a few times. It is likely a read error, because the conserved phenylalanine at the end of the CDR3 is missing. V gene TRBV20-1 combines with J gene TRBJ1-1; D call uncertain. This CDR3 is built from 11 residues. The germline gives CDR1 DFQATT, CDR2 SNEGSKA (reference sequence). This CDR3 reads CSAKWATEAFC. CDR3 sequence (DNA): TGCAGCGCTAAATGGGCCACTGAAGCTTTCTGT.

As regards this clonotype: This likely comes from a read error, as the CDR3 has no conserved phenylalanine or tryptophan at its end. V and J are TRBV20-1 and TRBJ1-2, with unresolved D. The CDR3 consists of 13 residues. V lost 1 base to trimming and J lost 0 bases, with 6 bases between them. Germline loops: CDR1 DFQATT, CDR2 SNEGSKA (reference sequence). DNA of the CDR3: TGCAGTGCTAGAGTTCCGTCTAACTATGGCTACACCTAC. Residues: CSARVPSNYGYTY.

This clonotype came up many times. This chain connects TRBV2 to TRBJ1-2; D gene uncertain. V dropped 7 bases and J dropped 2 bases, with 5 bases sitting between them. Germline V gene sequence: CDR1 SNHLY, CDR2 FYNNEI. CDR3 size: 11 residues. The CDR3, as DNA: TGTGCCAGCAATGTCAACTATGGCTACACCTTC. This codes for CASNVNYGYTF.

The chain uses TRBV10-3 and TRBJ2-5; D remains ambiguous. Germline V lookup: CDR1 ENHRY, CDR2 SYGVKD. V shed 6 bases and J shed 2 bases, with 16 bases lying between them. The CDR3 contains 15 residues. In DNA form, the CDR3 reads TGTGCCATCAGCTGGGGATCTTCCTCACAAGAGACCCAGTACTTC. Encoded protein: CAISWGSSSQETQYF.

The sample holds a few counts of this clonotype. V gene TRBV12-3 or TRBV12-4 combines with J gene TRBJ2-3; D is perhaps TRBD1 (5 bases). This CDR3 has 16 residues. V lost 3 bases to trimming and J lost 4 bases, with 17 bases between them. The CDR3 here is CASSLLRGSYADTQYF. CDR3 in DNA: TGTGCCAGCAGTTTGTTAAGGGGAAGCTATGCAGATACGCAGTATTTT.

The sample holds a few counts of this clonotype. This rearrangement joins TRBV7-8 to TRBJ1-5; 8 nucleotides line up with TRBD1. The CDR3 has 15 amino acids. The ends lost 5 bases at V and 6 bases at J; junction bases unmatched: 9. Germline lookup yields CDR1 SGHVS and CDR2 FQNEAQ. CDR3 protein: CASSLIRGLGQPQHF. The CDR3 nucleotides are TGTGCCAGCAGCCTAATCAGGGGGCTGGGTCAGCCCCAGCATTTT. The entire variable domain, with the rest obtained from reference TRBV7-8 and TRBJ1-5, is as follows: GAGVSQSPRYKVAKRGQDVALRCDPISGHVSLFWYQQALGQGPEFLTYFQNEAQLDKSGLPSDRFFAERPEGSVSTLKIQRTQQEDSAVYLCASSLIRGLGQPQHFGDGTRLSIL.

This clonotype was counted at least ten times. The chain uses TRBV25-1 and TRBJ2-3; TRBD2 is a possible D gene (7 bases). Deletions cut 1 base from V and 6 bases from J, with 11 bases between. Germline V gives CDR1 MGHDK, CDR2 SYGVNS. The CDR3 loop spans 14 amino acids. This CDR3 is CASSESGGPDTQYF. The CDR3, as DNA: TGTGCCAGCAGTGAATCCGGGGGGCCTGATACGCAGTATTTT.

This chain connects TRBV5-1 to TRBJ1-3, with TRBD1 matching over 8 bases. V dropped 0 bases and J dropped 2; count of bases not matched to a gene: 7. The CDR3 covers 17 residues. Germline V gene lookup returns CDR1 SGHRS and CDR2 YFSETQ. CDR3 protein: CASSLGLGTGPGNTIYF. The CDR3 DNA reads as TGCGCCAGCAGCTTGGGACTCGGGACAGGACCTGGAAACACCATATATTTT.

The CDR3 sequence is CASRRQGDEFYNEQFF. As DNA, the CDR3 is TGCGCCAGCAGAAGACAGGGGGACGAGTTCTACAATGAGCAGTTCTTC. This chain connects TRBV5-1 to TRBJ2-1; TRBD1 agrees at 9 bases. Germline CDR1 SGHRS, CDR2 YFSETQ. The J segment lost 3 bases and the V segment lost 5 bases, leaving 9 bases of the junction unmatched. This CDR3 contains 16 residues.

The chain employs TRBV10-3 and TRBJ2-7; D remains ambiguous. This CDR3 comprises 14 residues. CDR1 and CDR2 (germline): ENHRY, SYGVKD. V dropped 0 bases and J dropped 0 bases, with 6 bases sitting between them. The CDR3 here is CAISESTFSYEQYF. Written as DNA, the CDR3 is TGTGCCATCAGTGAGTCGACTTTCTCCTACGAGCAGTACTTC.

CDR3: CASSSISGKSSYEQYF. The CDR3 DNA sequence: TGTGCCAGCAGTTCGATTAGCGGGAAGAGCTCCTACGAGCAGTACTTC. J is TRBJ2-7 and V is TRBV27; 8 bases align to TRBD2. V lost 4 bases and J lost 0; bases outside the gene matches: 8. Germline loops: CDR1 MNHEY, CDR2 SMNVEV (reference sequence). The length of the CDR3 is 16 residues.

This clonotype was counted between two and nine times. This sequence joins TRBV7-9 and TRBJ1-2; 7 bases fit TRBD1. Germline V gene sequence: CDR1 SEHNR, CDR2 FQNEAQ (reference sequence). With V trimmed by 7 bases and J by 6 bases, 14 bases remained unmatched. This CDR3 comprises 15 residues. The DNA for the CDR3 is TGTGCCAGCACCCTGCTTGTAGACAGGGAGGATGGCTACACCTTC. Protein: CASTLLVDREDGYTF.

This clonotype was counted a few times. CDR3 sequence reads: CASSFGENYGYTF. The CDR3 nucleotides read TGTGCCAGCAGTTTTGGGGAAAACTATGGCTACACCTTC. This sequence joins TRBV12-3 or TRBV12-4 and TRBJ1-2, with D uncertain. V was shortened by 3 bases and J by 2 bases, with 7 bases between the two germline ends. The length of the CDR3 is 13 residues.

The chain uses TRBV5-5 and TRBJ1-1; D ambiguous. Germline assignment: CDR1 SGHKS and CDR2 YYEKEE (reference sequence). This CDR3 is 16 amino acids long. Trimming shortened V by 0 bases and J by 4 bases, and 16 bases separated the two germline ends. This chain's CDR3 is CASSLEPATVRTEAFF. CDR3 sequence (DNA): TGTGCCAGCAGCTTGGAGCCCGCTACAGTTCGCACTGAAGCTTTCTTT.

Ten or more counts support this clonotype. This chain connects TRBV2 to TRBJ2-3; weak D call: TRBD2 (6 bases). Trimming cost V 4 bases and J 3 bases, with 11 bases left between them. From germline, CDR1 is SNHLY and CDR2 FYNNEI. This CDR3 comprises 14 residues. The CDR3 DNA reads as TGTGCCAGCAGTGCGAGCGGGTGGACAGATACGCAGTATTTT. The encoded protein is CASSASGWTDTQYF.

The V and J genes are TRBV15 and TRBJ1-4; no definite D call. The CDR3 covers 16 residues. Trimming removed 5 bases at V and 7 bases at J, with 20 bases between. Germline lookup yields CDR1 LNHNV and CDR2 YYDKDF (reference sequence). The CDR3: CATSELKGGRREKLFF. CDR3 DNA: TGTGCCACCAGCGAACTGAAGGGAGGACGGCGTGAAAAACTGTTTTTT.

The chain is built from TRBV4-3 and TRBJ1-2, with D hard to call. Germline lookup yields CDR1 LGHNA and CDR2 YSLEER. Trimming cost V 0 bases and J 1 base, with 18 bases left between them. The CDR3 spans 18 residues. CDR3 DNA: TGCGCCAGCAGCCAAGATTACGCTGGTCGACGTAATAACTATGGCTACACCTTC. Translated: CASSQDYAGRRNNYGYTF.

Only a few counts were recorded for this clonotype. This chain uses TRBV4-3 with TRBJ2-7; 10 bases match TRBD1. Germline CDR1 and CDR2: LGHNA and YSLEER. CDR3 length: 17 residues. The V and J ends lost 2 bases and 1 base, in that order; junction bases with no gene match: 8. The chain's CDR3 is CASSQRAGTGVSYEQYF. CDR3 sequence (DNA): TGCGCCAGCAGCCAAAGAGCCGGGACAGGGGTTTCCTACGAGCAGTACTTC.

V and J are TRBV28 and TRBJ2-7; D possibly matches TRBD1 or TRBD2 (6 bases each). Deletions cut 10 bases from V and 6 bases from J, with 16 bases between. Germline CDR1 MDHEN, CDR2 SYDVKM. The CDR3 contains 12 residues. The CDR3 DNA follows: TGTGCCACCCGAGGGGGGCTGTCCGAGCAGTACTTC. Translating it yields CATRGGLSEQYF.